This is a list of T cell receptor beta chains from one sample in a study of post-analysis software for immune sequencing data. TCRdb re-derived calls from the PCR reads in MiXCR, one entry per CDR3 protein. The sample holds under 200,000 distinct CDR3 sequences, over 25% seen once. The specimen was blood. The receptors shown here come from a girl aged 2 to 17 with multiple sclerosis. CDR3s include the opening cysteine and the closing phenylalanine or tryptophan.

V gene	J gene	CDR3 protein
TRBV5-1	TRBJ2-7	CASSLGGQPSYEQYF
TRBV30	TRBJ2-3	CAWSLTDTQYF
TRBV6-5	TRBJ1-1	CVSSPGGENTEAFF
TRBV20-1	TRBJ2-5	CSARVGQVAQGTQYF
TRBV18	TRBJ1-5	CASSPGSENQPQHF
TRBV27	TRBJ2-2	CASTGDSTGELFF
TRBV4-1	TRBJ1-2	CASSQPLGPGGYTF
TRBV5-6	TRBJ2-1	CASSLGATTNEQFF
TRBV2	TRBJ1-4	CASSGTVSNEKLFF
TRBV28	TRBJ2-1	CASKGSSYNEQFF
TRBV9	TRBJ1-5	CASSADVSNQPQHF
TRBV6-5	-	CASSYPGTGGQETQYF
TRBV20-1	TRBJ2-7	CSARAPAYEQYF
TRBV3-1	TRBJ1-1	CASSHHGMNTEAFF
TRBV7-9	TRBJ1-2	CASSRSDLVYGYTF
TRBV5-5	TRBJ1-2	CASSGSTGHYGYTF
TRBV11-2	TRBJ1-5	CASSSGGGESQPQHF
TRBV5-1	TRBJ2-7	CASSLVAPGRGSSYEQYF
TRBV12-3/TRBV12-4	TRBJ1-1	CASSFQVTISEAFF
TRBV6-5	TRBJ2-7	CAGSPGPNRPKQYF
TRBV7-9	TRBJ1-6	CASSWTTNSPLHF
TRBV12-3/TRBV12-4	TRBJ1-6	CASSLENSPIHF
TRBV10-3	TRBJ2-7	CAISMTGPPYEQYF
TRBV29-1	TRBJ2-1	CSGHGEDSDEQFF
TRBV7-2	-	CASSLGFGETQYF
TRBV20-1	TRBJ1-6	CSARWVGVYNSPLHF
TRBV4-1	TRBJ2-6	CASSPAGHASGANVLTF
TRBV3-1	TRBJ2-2	CASSLSLTGGNGGELFF
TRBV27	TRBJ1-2	CASSLQGQGAYGYTF
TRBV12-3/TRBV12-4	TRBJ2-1	CASSFATSGTTGNEQFF
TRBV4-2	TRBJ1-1	CASSRPSRTEAFF
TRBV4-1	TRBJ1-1	CASSQVAAPDTEAFF
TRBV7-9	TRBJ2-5	CASSLASEETQYF
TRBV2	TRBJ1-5	CASVALRAGQYSNQPQHF
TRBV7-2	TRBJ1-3	CASSPTTGVGGNTIYF